The sequence of this T cell receptor (beta chain) was determined in a study of graft-versus-host responses after intestinal transplantation (dated by TCRdb to the early 2020s). As for the study more broadly: The transplants that recipients got were multivisceral, liver-intestinal, or isolated intestinal. Anti-thymocyte globulin induction was given to all recipients, followed by maintenance tacrolimus and steroids for 2 to 3 years. Bulk TCR-beta CDR3 sequencing was used to track graft-versus-host and host-versus-graft alloreactive T cell clones in the graft, circulation and bone marrow after intestinal transplantation. Alloreactive clones were identified by sequencing pre-transplant mixed lymphocyte reaction products and comparing these products with unstimulated pre-transplant donor and recipient T cells. The cohort enrolled under 30 intestinal transplant recipients, one of whom was a retransplant, and a few patients without pretransplant specimens were excluded. A peak of at least 4% donor T cells among recipient peripheral blood mononuclear cells was the definition used for donor T cell macrochimerism. Rather than being sequenced by the commercial service, samples from a few later patients were sequenced in-house on an Illumina MiSeq and processed with MiXCR. Overall study outcomes, separate from this receptor: The relatively low number and heterogeneity of intestinal transplant patients limited the conclusions. High GvH to HvG T cell clonal ratios were observed in the allografts of patients with donor T cell macrochimerism. Early after transplant, peak levels of circulating GvH clones were associated with declines in HvG clones. GvH clones were detected in recipient bone marrow, and some of these GvH clones were observed earlier in ileal mucosa or blood, consistent with an intestinal mucosal origin.

After transplant, bone marrow was aspirated from the posterior iliac crest or from another site chosen by the physician. The junction carries 8 bases between V and J, which are trimmed by 0 bases and 2 bases respectively. Reading the germline V gene gives CDR1 LGHNT and CDR2 FRNRAP. Reading from cysteine to phenylalanine, the CDR3 counts 15 amino acids. Only the CDR3 part of the read is kept: 45 bases, read in frame from the first base. To prepare the library, the immunoSEQ multiplex PCR assay was applied. For most patients, genomic DNA was subjected to high-throughput TCR-beta CDR3 sequencing by Adaptive Biotechnologies. On the study's bioinformatics: TCR sequencing data were retrieved from Adaptive's ImmunoSEQ software for some 17 patients, whereas a few other patients were processed with MiXCR and VDJtools. CDR3 nucleotide sequences shared between donor and recipient were removed because their origin could not be assigned. At least 2-fold expansion over unstimulated cells and a minimum CFSE-low frequency of 0.002% (template counts) or 0.001% (read counts) were required for clones to be classified as alloreactive. Clones detected in sequenced pre-transplant spleen, lymph node, or MLR CFSE-low populations of the donor or recipient were defined as mappable. The cumulative frequency of alloreactive clones was calculated as a percentage of all sequences, weighted by copy number. TCRdb re-hosts the immuneACCESS table, in-frame sequences only. Its copies lack some clones; in the studies checked, an unresolved V gene accounts for under half of them, and the cause for the rest is not known. V and J calls and clone size follow that table, whereas D and trimming were derived from the DNA. This sample holds roughly 70,000 clones; around 90% were observed only once. The top ten constitute approximately 6.3% of the sample.

To note about this clone: The target of this receptor is not known. One base away there is no much larger clone; base qualities are not given.

The sequencing here drew on bone marrow, taken roughly 780 days after intestinal transplantation. The chain is encoded by TRBV12-5 joined to TRBJ2-1; the D region possibly corresponds to TRBD2 (5 bases align). This clonotype was obtained from a human patient who received an intestinal transplant, so some T cells may come from the graft donor. The CDR3 protein: CASGLVPSTYNEQFF. The DNA sequence is TGTGCTAGTGGTTTGGTACCTAGCACCTACAATGAGCAGTTCTTC.